The rows below give T cell receptor beta chains drawn from one sample of a study of blood T cells in healthy people across ages. TCRdb used MiXCR to reprocess the 5' RACE reads, holding one entry per CDR3 protein. The profile covers hundreds of thousands of distinct CDR3 sequences, with 56% appearing a single time and about 26% taken by the ten largest. Sequencing was carried out using blood. Receptors originate from a man aged 35-49 years in good health. Each CDR3 is given with its conserved first and last residue. Fields, in order: D gene, clone size, J gene, V gene, CDR3 DNA, CDR3 protein. A D gene is named only where the DNA matches it firmly. Part of the rows lack a size; the others show once, few, many or a class for expanded clones.

>TRBD1|few|TRBJ2-7|TRBV2
TGTGCCAGCCAACGACCGGGACAGGGGGCTTCCTACGAGCAGTACTTC
CASQRPGQGASYEQYF
>.|few|TRBJ2-7|TRBV25-1
TGTGCCAGCAATCCTGGCTCCTCAAGGCCCTACGAGCAGTACTTC
CASNPGSSRPYEQYF
>.|.|TRBJ2-5|TRBV20-1
TGCAGTGGTAGGCAGCGGGAGACCCAGTACTTC
CSGRQRETQYF
>.|.|TRBJ2-3|TRBV15
TGTGCCACCAGCAAGTTCGACTTACGCACAGATACGCAGTATTTT
CATSKFDLRTDTQYF
>TRBD2|.|TRBJ2-3|TRBV3-1
TGTGCCAGCAGCCAAGATACAGCGGGGGGGCCAGCAGATACGCAGTATTTT
CASSQDTAGGPADTQYF
>TRBD2|.|TRBJ2-5|TRBV6-5
TGTGCCAGCCATCGTACAGCGGGAGGGCCAGGTCACCAGTACTTC
CASHRTAGGPGHQYF
>TRBD2|.|TRBJ2-1|TRBV28
TGTGCCAGCATCTCCCATAGCGGGAGCGAGTTCTTC
CASISHSGSEFF
>TRBD2|few|TRBJ2-1|TRBV5-6
TGTGCCAGCAGCCCTACTAGCGGGACCTACAATGAGCAGTTCTTC
CASSPTSGTYNEQFF
>.|.|TRBJ1-6|TRBV12-3/TRBV12-4
TGTGCCAGCAACACAGGGTCTCTAAGCTCCTATAATTCACCCCTCCACTTT
CASNTGSLSSYNSPLHF
>TRBD1|few|TRBJ1-1|TRBV4-1
TGCGCCAGCACCCAAGACAGGGAGTTCTTGTACACTGAAGCTTTCTTT
CASTQDREFLYTEAFF
>TRBD1|.|TRBJ2-5|TRBV3-1
TGTGCCAGCAGCCCCAACCGGGACAGAGTTCGGGAGACCCAGTACTTC
CASSPNRDRVRETQYF
>TRBD2|.|TRBJ2-5|TRBV15
TGTGCCACCAGCAGAGATCCGGGACTAGCGGGAGATAAGTACTTC
CATSRDPGLAGDKYF
>.|.|TRBJ2-5|TRBV15
TGTGCCACCAGCAGAACAGTGGCTGGAGAGACCCAGTACTTC
CATSRTVAGETQYF
>.|.|TRBJ2-1|TRBV6-4
TGTGCCAGCAGTGAGCGGGCCGGGATCTACAATGAGCAGTTCTTC
CASSERAGIYNEQFF
>TRBD2|.|TRBJ2-1|TRBV7-2
TGTGCCAGCAGCCCCCTCGTCGGGGGGGCCGGGAATGAGCAGTTCTTC
CASSPLVGGAGNEQFF
>.|.|TRBJ1-1|TRBV3-1
TGTGCCAGCAGCCAGCCAATAGGACCTAACACTGAAGCTTTCTTT
CASSQPIGPNTEAFF
>TRBD2|few|TRBJ2-5|TRBV20-1
TGCAGTGCTAGATCAGCGGGAGTGGTCTTTCTTGAGCAGTACTTC
CSARSAGVVFLEQYF
>.|.|TRBJ2-5|TRBV20-1
TGCAGTGCTGGGGCCGAAACCCAAGAGACCCAGTACTTC
CSAGAETQETQYF
>.|few|TRBJ2-3|TRBV4-2
TGTGCCAGCAGCCAAGGGCGTGCGGCAGATACGCAGTATTTT
CASSQGRAADTQYF
>.|few|TRBJ1-2|TRBV9
TGTGCCAGCAGCTCGCGCCGGGCATCTAACTATGGCTACACCTTC
CASSSRRASNYGYTF
>TRBD2|.|TRBJ2-5|TRBV27
TGTGCCAGCACCAAGTTATGGGGAGGGCCCCACCAAGAGACCCAGTACTTC
CASTKLWGGPHQETQYF
>TRBD2|few|TRBJ2-5|TRBV28
TGTGCCAGCACCTCGAGAGCGGGAGGGCCGGGGGAGACCCAGTACTTC
CASTSRAGGPGETQYF
>TRBD2|.|TRBJ2-3|TRBV5-1
TGCGCCAGCAGCCGATCGCGGGGGGCCACAGATACGCAGTATTTT
CASSRSRGATDTQYF
>TRBD2|few|TRBJ2-1|TRBV6-6
TGTGCCAGCAGTTACTCCGGACTAGCGGGAGCCTACAATGAGCAGTTCTTC
CASSYSGLAGAYNEQFF
>.|.|TRBJ1-2|TRBV20-1
TGCAGTGCTAGAGTTGCGACAGAACATGGCTACACCTTC
CSARVATEHGYTF
>TRBD1|.|TRBJ2-7|TRBV2
TGTGCCAGCAGTCGGGACAGGGGGCCGGAGCAGTACTTC
CASSRDRGPEQYF